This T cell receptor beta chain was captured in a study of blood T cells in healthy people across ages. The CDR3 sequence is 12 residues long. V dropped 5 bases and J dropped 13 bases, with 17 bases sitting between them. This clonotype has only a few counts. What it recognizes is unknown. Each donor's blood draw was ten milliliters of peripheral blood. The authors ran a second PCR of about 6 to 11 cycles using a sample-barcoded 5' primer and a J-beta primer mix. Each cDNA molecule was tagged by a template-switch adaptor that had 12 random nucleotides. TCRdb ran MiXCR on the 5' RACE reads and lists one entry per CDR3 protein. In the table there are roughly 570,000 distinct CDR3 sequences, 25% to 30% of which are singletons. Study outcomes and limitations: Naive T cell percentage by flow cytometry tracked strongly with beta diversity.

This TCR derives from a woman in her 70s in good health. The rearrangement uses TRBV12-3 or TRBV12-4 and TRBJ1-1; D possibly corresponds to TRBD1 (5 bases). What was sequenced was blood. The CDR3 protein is CASSPTGAGIFF. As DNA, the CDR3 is TGTGCCAGCAGTCCCACCGGGGCCGGTATTTTCTTT.